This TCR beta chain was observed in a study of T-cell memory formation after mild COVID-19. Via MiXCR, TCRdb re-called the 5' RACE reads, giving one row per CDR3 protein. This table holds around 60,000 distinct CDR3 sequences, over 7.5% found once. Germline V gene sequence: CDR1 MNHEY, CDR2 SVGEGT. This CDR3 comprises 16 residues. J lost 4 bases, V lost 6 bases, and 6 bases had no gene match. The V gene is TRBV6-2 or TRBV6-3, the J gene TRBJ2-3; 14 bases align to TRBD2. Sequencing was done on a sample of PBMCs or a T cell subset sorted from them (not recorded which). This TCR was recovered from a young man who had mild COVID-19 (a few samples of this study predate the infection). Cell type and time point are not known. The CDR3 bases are TGTGCCAGCAGCCGACTAGCGGGGGGGCCCCCAGATACGCAGTATTTT. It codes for CASSRLAGGPPDTQYF.